Below are 5 T cell receptor beta chains sequenced from a single sample in a study of cytomegalovirus exposure and HLA in healthy donors. The PCR made use of 60 Vbeta and 13 Jbeta primers. Profiling relied on immunoSEQ multiplex PCR, and the TCRdb table lists in-frame clones only, not all of them. The table lists around 110,000 clones, under 70% of them singletons. The sample was PBMCs. These receptors came from a man in his late teens or twenties in good health and CMV-seronegative.

The V call is TRBV28, the J call TRBJ2-5, with 7 nucleotides matching TRBD2. V was pared by 1 base and J by 9 bases, with 5 bases of the junction left unmatched. In germline, CDR1 is MDHEN, CDR2 SYDVKM. CDR3 length: 13 residues. Here the CDR3 DNA reads TGTGCCAGCAGTTTATATTCGGGGGGTCCCCAGTACTTC. Translated: CASSLYSGGPQYF.

The chain employs TRBV5-1 and TRBJ1-1, with 8 positions matching TRBD1. With 4 bases clipped from V and 0 bases from J, the junction kept 11 bases outside the gene matches. The CDR3 has 17 residues. The germline V gene encodes CDR1 SGHRS and CDR2 YFSETQ. The CDR3 nucleotides are TGCGCCAGCAGCCCATATCCGGGACAGGTATTGAACACTGAAGCTTTCTTT. Residues: CASSPYPGQVLNTEAFF.

This clone was detected a few times. J is TRBJ2-1 and V is TRBV11-2, with a weak D call TRBD1 (5 bases). This CDR3 contains 15 residues. Trimming pared 3 bases from V and 7 bases from J, leaving 16 bases between. CDR1 and CDR2 from the germline V gene are SGHAT and FQNNGV. This CDR3 is CASSFQTGAANEQFF. CDR3 coding DNA: TGTGCCAGCAGCTTCCAGACTGGGGCGGCAAATGAGCAGTTCTTC.

V usage is TRBV7-2 and J usage is TRBJ2-5; 8 bases line up with TRBD2. The CDR3 is 15 residues long. From germline, CDR1 is SGHTA and CDR2 FQGNSA. Trimming at V came to 5 bases and at J to 4 bases, leaving 9 bases not matched to a gene. CDR3 DNA: TGTGCCAGCAGCCCGAGACTAGCGCCAGGAGAGACCCAGTACTTC. As protein: CASSPRLAPGETQYF.

The chain carries TRBV13 and TRBJ2-7; no clear D. Trimming stripped 0 bases from V and 3 bases from J, with 6 bases between. CDR3 size: 13 residues. Germline V lookup: CDR1 PRHDT, CDR2 FYEKMQ (reference sequence). CDR3 in amino acids: CASSLGLHYEQYF. The CDR3 DNA is TGTGCCAGCAGCTTAGGGTTACACTACGAGCAGTACTTC.